The clone carrying this TCR beta chain has only one observation. As yet, its antigen is unknown. TCRdb keeps only in-frame clones here, not all; method: immunoSEQ multiplex PCR. In the table there are approximately 100,000 clones, roughly 86% of which are singletons. CDR3 length equals 14 residues. Germline-derived CDR1 and CDR2 are SGHTA and FQGNSA. V trimming: 3 bases; J trimming: 9 bases; junction bases outside the gene matches: 7. The entry originates in a study of T cell responses to AZD1222 COVID-19 vaccine. Points from the study as a whole: Females made up more of the donors, who were largely white British, and clonal diversity may have come out too low. Reports say nearly half of spike-specific TCRs go after unmutated variant regions. Baseline testing showed seropositivity in only a handful of AZD1222 recipients.

The receptor comes from an adult in good health. This chain connects TRBV7-2 to TRBJ2-4; 8 nucleotides match TRBD1. Specimen: peripheral blood, collected on day 0 of MenACWY control vaccination. The CDR3 DNA reads as TGTGCCAGCAGCTTGGGGACAGGTATGGGCATTCAGTACTTC. Protein product: CASSLGTGMGIQYF.